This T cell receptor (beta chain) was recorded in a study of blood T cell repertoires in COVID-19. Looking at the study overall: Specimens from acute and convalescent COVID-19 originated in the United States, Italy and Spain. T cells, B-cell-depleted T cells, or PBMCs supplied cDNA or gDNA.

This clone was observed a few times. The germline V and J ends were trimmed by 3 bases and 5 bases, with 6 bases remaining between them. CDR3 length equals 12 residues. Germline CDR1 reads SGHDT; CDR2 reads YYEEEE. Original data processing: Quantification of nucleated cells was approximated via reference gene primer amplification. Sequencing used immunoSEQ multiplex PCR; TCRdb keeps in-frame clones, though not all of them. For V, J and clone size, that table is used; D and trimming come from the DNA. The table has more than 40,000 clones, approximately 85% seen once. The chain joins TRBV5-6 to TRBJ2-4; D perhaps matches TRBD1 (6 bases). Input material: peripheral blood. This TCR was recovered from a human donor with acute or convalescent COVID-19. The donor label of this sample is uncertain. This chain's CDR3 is CASSYRENIQYF. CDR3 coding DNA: TGTGCCAGCAGCTACAGGGAAAACATTCAGTACTTC.